Each of the 20 T cell receptor beta chains below was sequenced from the same sample in a study of blood T cell repertoires in COVID-19. Using immunoSEQ multiplex PCR, the repertoire was profiled, and TCRdb retains in-frame clones only, with some absent. In the table there are 210,000 or so clones, under 90% of which are singletons. What was sequenced was PBMCs or T cells enriched from blood (not recorded which). Source of these receptors: a man in his fifties or sixties who had recovered from COVID-19.

The chain has TRBV11-3 and TRBJ2-7; TRBD2 aligns across 10 bases. The CDR3 is 17 residues long. CDR1 and CDR2 (germline): SGHNT, YENEEA. J lost 1 base, V lost 0 bases, and 6 bases had no gene match. The CDR3 DNA follows: TGTGCCAGCAGCTTAGAGTACGGGACTAGCGTTTCCTACGAGCAGTACTTC. Residues: CASSLEYGTSVSYEQYF.

The chain carries TRBV6-1 and TRBJ1-3; no definite D call. CDR1 and CDR2 from the germline V gene are MNHNS and SASEGT. The length of the CDR3 is 15 residues. The V end lost 3 bases, the J end lost 0 bases, and 9 bases lay between the germline ends. This CDR3 is CASSETPSSGNTIYF. CDR3 DNA sequence: TGTGCCAGCAGTGAGACTCCGAGCTCTGGAAACACCATATATTTT.

The chain links TRBV19 to TRBJ1-4; D gene ambiguous. Trimming removed 4 bases from V and 2 bases from J, with 11 bases in between. CDR3 size: 15 residues. Germline V gene lookup returns CDR1 LNHDA and CDR2 SQIVND (reference sequence). The CDR3 protein is CASSTPAATNEKLFF. CDR3 bases: TGTGCCAGTAGTACGCCCGCAGCGACTAATGAAAAACTGTTTTTT.

This clone was recorded once. This chain links TRBV4-3 with TRBJ1-4, with 10 bases that match TRBD1. CDR1 is LGHNA and CDR2 is YSLEER in the germline V gene. The CDR3 has 16 residues. Trimming at V came to 1 base and at J to 6 bases, leaving 5 bases not matched to a gene. This CDR3 is CASSQGDRGRDEKLFF. Written as DNA, the CDR3 is TGCGCCAGCAGCCAAGGGGACAGGGGACGGGATGAAAAACTGTTTTTT.

J is TRBJ1-1 and V is TRBV5-1; D may be TRBD1 (5 bases). CDR3 length: 13 residues. Germline V lookup: CDR1 SGHRS, CDR2 YFSETQ. Trimming pared 2 bases from V and 4 bases from J, leaving 9 bases between. This CDR3 is CASSFDSSTEAFF. CDR3 nucleotides: TGCGCCAGCAGCTTTGACAGTAGCACTGAAGCTTTCTTT. Drawing the rest from reference TRBV5-1 and TRBJ1-1, the complete variable domain is KAGVTQTPRYLIKTRGQQVTLSCSPISGHRSVSWYQQTPGQGLQFLFEYFSETQRNKGNFPGRFSGRQFSNSRSEMNVSTLELGDSALYLCASSFDSSTEAFFGQGTRLTVV.

This clone is a singleton in its sample. The chain uses TRBV4-2 and TRBJ1-2; D is perhaps TRBD1 (6 bases). The CDR3 covers 13 residues. V was shortened by 2 bases and J by 5 bases, with 9 bases between the two germline ends. In germline, CDR1 is LGHNA, CDR2 YNFKEQ. The CDR3 nucleotides read TGTGCCAGCAGCCAACCCGGACAGTATGGCTACACCTTC. It specifies CASSQPGQYGYTF.

In this sample, this clone turned up a few times. This sequence joins TRBV7-2 and TRBJ2-5; TRBD2 agrees at 11 bases. Trimming took 1 base from V and 5 from J; bases not matched to a gene: 12. Germline V gene data show CDR1 as SGHTA and CDR2 as FQGNSA. The CDR3 covers 18 residues. CDR3 in amino acids: CASSLELAGALSDETQYF. CDR3 bases: TGTGCCAGCAGCTTAGAACTAGCGGGGGCTCTGTCAGATGAGACCCAGTACTTC.

This clone was seen a handful of times. The J gene is TRBJ2-3, the V gene TRBV3-1 (or the pseudogene TRBV3-2), with TRBD2 matching over 8 bases. Trimming removed 0 bases from V and 5 bases from J; junction bases left unmatched: 10. Germline V lookup: CDR1 LGHDT, CDR2 YNNKEL (reference sequence). The CDR3 has 17 residues. CDR3 nucleotide sequence: TGTGCCAGCAGCCAAGACCGGCGGGGGGTCAGGGTAGATACGCAGTATTTT. Protein sequence: CASSQDRRGVRVDTQYF.

The chain uses TRBV5-1 and TRBJ1-4; 11 bases fit TRBD1. The CDR3 runs 14 residues. Unmatched junction bases numbered 6, after V lost 8 bases and J lost 6 bases. The V gene's germline CDR1 is SGHRS and CDR2 YFSETQ. CDR3 sequence reads: CAREEGQGDEKLFF. CDR3 nucleotide sequence: TGCGCCAGAGAGGAGGGACAGGGGGATGAAAAACTGTTTTTT.

V is TRBV5-1 and J is TRBJ1-4; D perhaps matches TRBD1 (5 bases). Looked up from germline, CDR1 is SGHRS and CDR2 is YFSETQ. V was cut by 0 bases and J by 7 bases, with 13 bases left in between. The CDR3 loop spans 15 amino acids. CDR3 sequence: CASSLAGGLVEKLFF. CDR3 nucleotide sequence: TGCGCCAGCAGCTTGGCTGGGGGGTTGGTTGAAAAACTGTTTTTT.

V and J are TRBV29-1 and TRBJ1-1, with D perhaps TRBD1 (5 bases). The CDR3 extends over 14 amino acids. Germline V gene lookup returns CDR1 SQVTM and CDR2 ANQGSEA. The germline V and J ends were trimmed by 0 bases and 7 bases, with 15 bases remaining between them. CDR3 sequence reads: CSVEEPAGTYEAFF. The DNA of the CDR3 is TGCAGCGTTGAAGAGCCGGCCGGGACTTATGAAGCTTTCTTT.

The chain carries TRBV18 and TRBJ1-1; TRBD1 matches 7 bases. Germline loops: CDR1 KGHSH, CDR2 LQKENI. The trim removed 6 bases at V and 0 bases at J, leaving 1 base unmatched. The CDR3 extends over 13 amino acids. The CDR3 reads CASSQGVNTEAFF. In nucleotides, the CDR3 is TGTGCCAGCTCCCAGGGGGTGAACACTGAAGCTTTCTTT.

The rearrangement joins TRBV5-8 to TRBJ1-6; TRBD1 is a possible D gene (6 bases). CDR3 length equals 16 residues. Germline assignment: CDR1 SGHTS and CDR2 YDEGEE. V lost 4 bases and J 10 bases, leaving 21 bases between the germline ends. DNA of the CDR3: TGTGCCAGCAGCATCCGGACAGACCTGACGGGGTCACCCCTCCACTTT. Translating gives CASSIRTDLTGSPLHF.

The rearrangement joins TRBV4-3 to TRBJ1-1, with unresolved D. This CDR3 region has 18 residues. The germline V gene has CDR1 LGHNA and CDR2 YSLEER. V was clipped by 0 bases and J by 5 bases, with 22 bases between them. The CDR3 nucleotides read TGCGCCAGCAGCCAAGATCAGCCGCCAGACCTTACGGGGACTGAAGCTTTCTTT. Residues: CASSQDQPPDLTGTEAFF.

This chain connects TRBV10-3 to TRBJ1-2, with 8 bases lining up with TRBD1. V shed 6 bases, J shed 1 base, and the junction held 4 bases outside the gene matches. This CDR3 has 14 amino acids. Germline CDR1 reads ENHRY; CDR2 reads SYGVKD. CDR3 nucleotide sequence: TGTGCCATCAGGGATGGACAGGGTAACTATGGCTACACCTTC. Translating it yields CAIRDGQGNYGYTF.

This sequence joins TRBV18 and TRBJ1-5; 9 bases agree with TRBD1. J was trimmed by 6 bases and V by 2 bases; bases with no gene match: 17. Germline V gives CDR1 KGHSH, CDR2 LQKENI. The CDR3 covers 19 residues. CDR3 nucleotides: TGTGCCAGCTCACCAAAAGGGACAGGGTATAAGGGAACAAGTCAGCCCCAGCATTTT. Amino acids: CASSPKGTGYKGTSQPQHF.

This sequence joins TRBV4-3 and TRBJ2-3, with TRBD2 identical over 7 bases. J gave up 9 bases and V 0 bases, and 12 bases lay outside the gene matches. From germline, CDR1 is LGHNA and CDR2 YSLEER. The CDR3 runs 16 residues. The CDR3 sequence is CASSQEWGGRMKTQYF. The DNA for the CDR3 is TGCGCCAGCAGCCAAGAATGGGGGGGGAGGATGAAGACGCAGTATTTT.

The V call is TRBV7-9, the J call TRBJ2-3; 10 bases match TRBD1. This CDR3 is built from 16 residues. From germline, CDR1 is SEHNR and CDR2 FQNEAQ (reference sequence). Unmatched junction bases numbered 1, after V lost 0 bases and J lost 1 base. CDR3 residues: CASSLAGQGGTDTQYF. CDR3 nucleotide sequence: TGTGCCAGCAGCTTAGCCGGACAGGGGGGCACAGATACGCAGTATTTT.

The V gene is TRBV6-1, the J gene TRBJ2-1; 8 nucleotides align to TRBD2. V was clipped by 3 bases and J by 9 bases; unmatched bases: 4. The CDR3 runs 13 residues. Germline V lookup: CDR1 MNHNS, CDR2 SASEGT. The CDR3 reads CASSERGEGEQFF. CDR3 coding DNA: TGTGCCAGCAGTGAGCGGGGGGAGGGTGAGCAGTTCTTC.

This chain uses TRBV7-8 with TRBJ2-2; 8 bases line up with TRBD1. J was trimmed by 5 bases and V by 5 bases; bases with no gene match: 16. CDR3 size: 18 residues. Germline loops: CDR1 SGHVS, CDR2 FQNEAQ. The CDR3 DNA follows: TGTGCCAGCAGCCTCAGAGGACAGGGTTGGGATGGAACCGGGGAGCTGTTTTTT. It codes for CASSLRGQGWDGTGELFF. Complete variable domain (other parts from reference TRBV7-8 and TRBJ2-2): GAGVSQSPRYKVAKRGQDVALRCDPISGHVSLFWYQQALGQGPEFLTYFQNEAQLDKSGLPSDRFFAERPEGSVSTLKIQRTQQEDSAVYLCASSLRGQGWDGTGELFFGEGSRLTVL.